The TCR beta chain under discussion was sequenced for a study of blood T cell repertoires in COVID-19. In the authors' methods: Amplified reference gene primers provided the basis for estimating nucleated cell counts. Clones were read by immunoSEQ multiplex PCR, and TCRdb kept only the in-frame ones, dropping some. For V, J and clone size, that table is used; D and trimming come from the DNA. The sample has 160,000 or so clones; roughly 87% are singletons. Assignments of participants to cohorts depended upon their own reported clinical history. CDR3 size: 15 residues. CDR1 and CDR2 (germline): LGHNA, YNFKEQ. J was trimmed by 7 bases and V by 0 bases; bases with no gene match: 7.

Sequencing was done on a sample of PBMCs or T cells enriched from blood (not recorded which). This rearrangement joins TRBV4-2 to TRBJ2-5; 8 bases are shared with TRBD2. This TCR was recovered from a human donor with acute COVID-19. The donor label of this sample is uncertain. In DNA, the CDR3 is TGTGCCAGCAGCCAAGATACGGGGGGGCCGGGGACCCAGTACTTC. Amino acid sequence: CASSQDTGGPGTQYF.